There are a few counts of the clone carrying this T cell receptor beta chain. Antigen: not known. TCRdb analysed the 5' RACE reads with MiXCR anew, one entry per CDR3 protein. The sample records 100,000 or so distinct CDR3 sequences, around 8.5% being singletons. This entry comes from a study of CD8 T cells in ankylosing spondylitis. General study findings and limits: CD8+ cells made up the disease-linked clones, which were relatively rare in peripheral blood. Significantly higher representation of disease-linked clones was reported for matched ankylosing spondylitis synovial fluid. Blood of patients with ankylosing spondylitis appeared to be characterized by a TCR beta motif of several highly homologous variants.

V trimming: 5 bases; J trimming: 6 bases; junction bases outside the gene matches: 8. Germline CDR1 is PRHDT and CDR2 is FYEKMQ (reference sequence). The length of the CDR3 is 16 residues. This clonotype was sampled from a male donor with ankylosing spondylitis. The sequencing sample was made of blood, either unsorted or a sorted T cell fraction (not recorded which). The chain carries TRBV13 and TRBJ2-7; 15 bases align to TRBD2. The DNA for the CDR3 is TGTGCCAGCAGCACCCGGACTAGCGGGAGGGCCCTCGAGCAGTACTTC. Its protein product is CASSTRTSGRALEQYF.